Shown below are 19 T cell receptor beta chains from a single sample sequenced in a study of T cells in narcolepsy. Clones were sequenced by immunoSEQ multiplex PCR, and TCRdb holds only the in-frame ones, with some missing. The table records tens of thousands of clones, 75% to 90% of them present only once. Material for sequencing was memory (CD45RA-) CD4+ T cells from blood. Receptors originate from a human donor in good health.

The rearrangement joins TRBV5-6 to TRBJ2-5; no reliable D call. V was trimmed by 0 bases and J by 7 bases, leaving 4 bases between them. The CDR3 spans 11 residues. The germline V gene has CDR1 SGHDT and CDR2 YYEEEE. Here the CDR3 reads CASSLGPTQYF. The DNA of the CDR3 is TGTGCCAGCAGCTTGGGGCCGACCCAGTACTTC.

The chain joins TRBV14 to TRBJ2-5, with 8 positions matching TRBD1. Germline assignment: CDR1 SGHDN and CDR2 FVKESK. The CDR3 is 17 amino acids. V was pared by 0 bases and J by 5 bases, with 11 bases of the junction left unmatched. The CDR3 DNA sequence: TGTGCCAGCAGCCAAGATCTCCGGACAGGGAAGACGGAGACCCAGTACTTC. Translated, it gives CASSQDLRTGKTETQYF.

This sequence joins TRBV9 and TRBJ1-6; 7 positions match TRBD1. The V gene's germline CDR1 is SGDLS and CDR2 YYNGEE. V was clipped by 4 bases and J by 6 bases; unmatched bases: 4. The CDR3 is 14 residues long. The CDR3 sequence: CASSRDSFNSPLHF. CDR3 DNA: TGTGCCAGCAGCCGGGACAGTTTTAATTCACCCCTCCACTTT.

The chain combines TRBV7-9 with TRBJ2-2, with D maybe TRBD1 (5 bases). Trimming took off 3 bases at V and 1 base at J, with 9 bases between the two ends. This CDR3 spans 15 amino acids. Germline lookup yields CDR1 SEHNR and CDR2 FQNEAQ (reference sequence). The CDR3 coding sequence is TGTGCCAGCAGCTTGCAGGGCGGGAACACCGGGGAGCTGTTTTTT. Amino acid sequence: CASSLQGGNTGELFF.

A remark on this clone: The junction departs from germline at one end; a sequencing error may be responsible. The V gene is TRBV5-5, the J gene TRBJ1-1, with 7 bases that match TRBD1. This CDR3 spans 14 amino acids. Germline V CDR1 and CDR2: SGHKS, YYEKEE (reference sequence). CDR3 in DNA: TGCGCCAGCAGCCAAGATCTCAGGGGGACTGAAGCTTTCTTT. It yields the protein CASSQDLRGTEAFF.

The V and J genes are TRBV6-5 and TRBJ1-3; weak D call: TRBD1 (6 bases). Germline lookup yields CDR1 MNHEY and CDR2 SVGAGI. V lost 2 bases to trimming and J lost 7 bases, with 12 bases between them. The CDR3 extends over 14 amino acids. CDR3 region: CASSYNRDWNTIYF. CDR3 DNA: TGTGCCAGCAGTTACAACAGGGACTGGAACACCATATATTTT.

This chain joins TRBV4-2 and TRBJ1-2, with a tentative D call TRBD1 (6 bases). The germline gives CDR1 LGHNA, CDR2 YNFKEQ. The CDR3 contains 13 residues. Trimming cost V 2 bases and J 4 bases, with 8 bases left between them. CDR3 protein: CASSQPGAYGYTF. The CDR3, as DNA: TGTGCCAGCAGCCAACCGGGGGCCTATGGCTACACCTTC.

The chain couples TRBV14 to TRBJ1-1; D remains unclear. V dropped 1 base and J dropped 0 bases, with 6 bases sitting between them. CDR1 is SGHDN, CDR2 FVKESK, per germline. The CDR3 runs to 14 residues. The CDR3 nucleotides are TGTGCCAGCAGCCAAGTCGGGCTGAACACTGAAGCTTTCTTT. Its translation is CASSQVGLNTEAFF.

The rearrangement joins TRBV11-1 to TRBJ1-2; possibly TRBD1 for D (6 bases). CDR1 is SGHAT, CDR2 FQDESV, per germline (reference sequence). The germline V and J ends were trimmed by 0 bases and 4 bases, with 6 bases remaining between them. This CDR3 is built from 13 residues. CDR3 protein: CASSLAGGYGYTF. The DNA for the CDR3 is TGTGCCAGCAGCTTAGCAGGGGGCTATGGCTACACCTTC.

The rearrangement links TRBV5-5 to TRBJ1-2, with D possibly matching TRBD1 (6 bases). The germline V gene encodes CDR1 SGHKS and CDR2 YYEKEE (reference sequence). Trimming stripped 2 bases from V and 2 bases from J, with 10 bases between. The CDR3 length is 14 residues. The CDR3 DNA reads TGTGCCAGCAGCTTCAAGCAGGGGAACTATGGCTACACCTTC. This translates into CASSFKQGNYGYTF. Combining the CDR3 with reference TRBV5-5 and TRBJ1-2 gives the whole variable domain DAGVTQSPTHLIKTRGQQVTLRCSPISGHKSVSWYQQVLGQGPQFIFQYYEKEERGRGNFPDRFSARQFPNYSSELNVNALLLGDSALYLCASSFKQGNYGYTFGSGTRLTVV.

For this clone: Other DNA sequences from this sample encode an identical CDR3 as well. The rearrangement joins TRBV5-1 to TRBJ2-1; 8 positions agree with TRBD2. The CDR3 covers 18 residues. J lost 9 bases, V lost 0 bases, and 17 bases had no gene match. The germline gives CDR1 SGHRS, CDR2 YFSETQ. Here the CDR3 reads CASSLARGRGALGGEQFF. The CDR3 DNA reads TGCGCCAGCAGCTTGGCCCGAGGGCGGGGGGCGCTTGGAGGTGAGCAGTTCTTC.

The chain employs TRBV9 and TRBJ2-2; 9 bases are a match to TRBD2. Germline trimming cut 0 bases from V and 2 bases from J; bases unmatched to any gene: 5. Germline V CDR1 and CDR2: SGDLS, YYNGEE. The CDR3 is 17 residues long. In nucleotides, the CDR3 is TGTGCCAGCAGCGTAGGGCTAGCGGGGTCTAACACCGGGGAGCTGTTTTTT. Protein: CASSVGLAGSNTGELFF.

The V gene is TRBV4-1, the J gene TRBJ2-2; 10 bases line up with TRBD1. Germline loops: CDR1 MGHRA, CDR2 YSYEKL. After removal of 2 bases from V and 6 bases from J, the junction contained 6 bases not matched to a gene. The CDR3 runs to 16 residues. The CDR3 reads CASSQPDRGRPGELFF. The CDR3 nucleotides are TGCGCCAGCAGCCAACCCGACAGGGGGCGTCCCGGGGAGCTGTTTTTT.

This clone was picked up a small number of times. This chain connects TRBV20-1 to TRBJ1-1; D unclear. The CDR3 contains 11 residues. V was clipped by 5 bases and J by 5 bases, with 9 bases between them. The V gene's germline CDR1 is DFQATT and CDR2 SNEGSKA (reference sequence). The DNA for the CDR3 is TGCAGTGCTCCACGTGGGACTGAAGCTTTCTTT. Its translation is CSAPRGTEAFF.

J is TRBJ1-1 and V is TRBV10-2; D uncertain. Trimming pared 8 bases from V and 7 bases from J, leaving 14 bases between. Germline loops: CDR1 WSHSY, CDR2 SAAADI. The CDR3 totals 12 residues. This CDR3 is CASRGRTHEAFF. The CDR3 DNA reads TGCGCCAGCCGCGGGCGGACCCATGAAGCTTTCTTT.

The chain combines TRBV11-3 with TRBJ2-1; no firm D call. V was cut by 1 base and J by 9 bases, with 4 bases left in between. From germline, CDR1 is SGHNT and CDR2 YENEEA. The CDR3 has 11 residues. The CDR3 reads CASSLGGEQFF. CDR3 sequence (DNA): TGTGCCAGCAGCTTAGGTGGTGAGCAGTTCTTC.

CDR3 DNA sequence: TGCGCCAGCAGCTTGTACGGGGGACTAAGCGGGCGGGATGAGCAGTTCTTC. Amino acid sequence: CASSLYGGLSGRDEQFF. The rearrangement uses TRBV5-1 and TRBJ2-1; TRBD2 matches 7 bases. J was trimmed by 8 bases and V by 1 base; bases with no gene match: 15. The V gene's germline CDR1 is SGHRS and CDR2 YFSETQ. The CDR3 is made up of 17 amino acids.

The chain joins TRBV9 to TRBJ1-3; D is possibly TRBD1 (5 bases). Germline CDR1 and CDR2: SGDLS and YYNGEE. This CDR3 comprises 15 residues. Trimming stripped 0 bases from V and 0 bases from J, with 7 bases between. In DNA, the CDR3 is TGTGCCAGCAGCGTAGGCAGGGACTCTGGAAACACCATATATTTT. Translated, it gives CASSVGRDSGNTIYF.

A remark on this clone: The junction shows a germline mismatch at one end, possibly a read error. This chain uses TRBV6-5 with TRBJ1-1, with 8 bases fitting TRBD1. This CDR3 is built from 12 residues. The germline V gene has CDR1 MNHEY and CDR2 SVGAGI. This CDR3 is CASSQKGQVVLF. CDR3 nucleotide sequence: TGTGCCAGCAGCCAAAAGGGACAGGTGGTACTATTT.